These T cell receptor beta chains were read from a single sample in a study of radiotherapy plus CTLA-4 blockade in lung cancer. The data were produced by immunoSEQ multiplex PCR, yet TCRdb's version contains in-frame clones alone and is incomplete. The table has about 32,000 clones, 80% to 90% seen once. The specimen was peripheral blood, collected from a patient treated with radiotherapy plus ipilimumab. The receptors were sampled from a human donor with non-small cell lung cancer that progressed on radiotherapy plus ipilimumab. Each CDR3 is given with its conserved first and last residue. D genes are given only for firm matches. Not every row has a clone size; where given, it reads once, few, many or a size class.

v_gene: TRBV6-5; abundance: -; j_gene: TRBJ1-1; d_gene: TRBD1; CDR3aa: CASRPVQGANTEAFF; CDR3nt: TGTGCCAGCAGACCCGTACAGGGGGCAAACACTGAAGCTTTCTTT
v_gene: TRBV27; abundance: once; j_gene: TRBJ1-1; d_gene: -; CDR3aa: CASSFRVNTEAFF; CDR3nt: TGTGCCAGCAGTTTCAGGGTGAACACTGAAGCTTTCTTT
v_gene: TRBV28; abundance: -; j_gene: TRBJ2-7; d_gene: -; CDR3aa: CASSIGTRPVYEQYF; CDR3nt: TGTGCCAGCAGTATTGGGACACGGCCTGTTTACGAGCAGTACTTC
v_gene: TRBV7-9; abundance: -; j_gene: TRBJ1-4; d_gene: -; CDR3aa: CASSLGQINEKLFF; CDR3nt: TGTGCCAGCAGCCTGGGACAAATTAATGAAAAACTGTTTTTT
v_gene: TRBV12-5; abundance: -; j_gene: TRBJ1-3; d_gene: -; CDR3aa: CASGLGQVQAGNTIYF; CDR3nt: TGTGCTAGTGGTTTGGGACAGGTCCAGGCTGGAAACACCATATATTTT
v_gene: TRBV4-1; abundance: -; j_gene: TRBJ1-6; d_gene: -; CDR3aa: CASSQEIAGAGSPLHF; CDR3nt: TGCGCCAGCAGCCAAGAAATTGCAGGGGCCGGTTCACCCCTCCACTTT
v_gene: TRBV7-9; abundance: -; j_gene: TRBJ2-7; d_gene: -; CDR3aa: CASSNNQVVPYEQYF; CDR3nt: TGTGCCAGCAGCAACAACCAGGTGGTGCCCTACGAGCAGTACTTC
v_gene: TRBV6-6; abundance: few; j_gene: TRBJ2-7; d_gene: TRBD2; CDR3aa: CASQIAGENYEQYF; CDR3nt: TGTGCCAGCCAGATAGCGGGGGAAAACTACGAGCAGTACTTC
v_gene: TRBV19; abundance: -; j_gene: TRBJ1-1; d_gene: -; CDR3aa: CASSMIDRPTPEAFF; CDR3nt: TGTGCCAGTAGTATGATTGACAGACCCACCCCTGAAGCTTTCTTT
v_gene: TRBV6-1; abundance: -; j_gene: TRBJ1-3; d_gene: TRBD1; CDR3aa: CASSGQGYGNTIYF; CDR3nt: TGTGCCAGCTCTGGACAGGGTTATGGAAACACCATATATTTT
v_gene: TRBV2; abundance: -; j_gene: TRBJ2-7; d_gene: TRBD1; CDR3aa: CASRPSTGTGEYEQYF; CDR3nt: TGTGCCAGCAGGCCCAGCACCGGGACAGGGGAATACGAGCAGTACTTC
v_gene: TRBV6-1; abundance: -; j_gene: TRBJ2-3; d_gene: -; CDR3aa: CASSVVSTTDTQYF; CDR3nt: TGTGCCAGCAGTGTAGTATCCACGACAGATACGCAGTATTTT
v_gene: TRBV2; abundance: -; j_gene: TRBJ2-5; d_gene: TRBD2; CDR3aa: CASKWDYQETQYF; CDR3nt: TGTGCCAGCAAATGGGACTATCAAGAGACCCAGTACTTC
v_gene: TRBV7-2; abundance: -; j_gene: TRBJ2-7; d_gene: TRBD1; CDR3aa: CASSLVGRGEQYF; CDR3nt: TGTGCTAGCAGCTTAGTCGGCAGGGGGGAGCAGTACTTC
v_gene: TRBV7-9; abundance: -; j_gene: TRBJ2-6; d_gene: -; CDR3aa: CASSIAGAGANVLTF; CDR3nt: TGTGCCAGCAGCATAGCAGGGGCTGGGGCCAACGTCCTGACTTTC